This T cell receptor (beta chain) was identified during a study of tumor-infiltrating lymphocytes in primary liver carcinoma. Study results and caveats: Less overlap was seen in tumor-adjacent and tumor-blood pairs than in tumor region pairs. Tumor top-250-clone fractions significantly exceeded those of blood (p = 0.039).

The length of the CDR3 is 12 residues. The germline gives CDR1 ENHRY, CDR2 SYGVKD. V lost 4 bases, J lost 11 bases, and 5 bases stayed unmatched. A word on this clonotype: The antigen remains unidentified.

Blood RNA originated from unsorted whole blood, with germline DNA additionally extracted. They drew four milliliters of peripheral blood before surgery. From approximately 450 ng total RNA, TCR beta cDNA was generated with a primer in the constant region. Nested multiplex PCR, run for three rounds with slightly modified ARM-PCR, yielded TCR beta libraries. The first two PCR rounds used TRBV1-TRBV30 forward primers with a C-beta reverse primer, 10 to 11 cycles each. TCRdb fed the multiplex PCR reads into MiXCR, producing one record per CDR3 protein. The sample has approximately 300,000 distinct CDR3 sequences; more than 55% are singletons.

Input material: peripheral blood. The receptor's source is a man aged 35-49 years with primary liver carcinoma and hepatitis B virus infection. J is TRBJ1-1 and V is TRBV10-3, with 9 bases identical to TRBD1. CDR3 amino acids: CAISGTGDEAFF. The DNA for the CDR3 is TGTGCCATCAGTGGGACAGGGGACGAGGCTTTCTTT.